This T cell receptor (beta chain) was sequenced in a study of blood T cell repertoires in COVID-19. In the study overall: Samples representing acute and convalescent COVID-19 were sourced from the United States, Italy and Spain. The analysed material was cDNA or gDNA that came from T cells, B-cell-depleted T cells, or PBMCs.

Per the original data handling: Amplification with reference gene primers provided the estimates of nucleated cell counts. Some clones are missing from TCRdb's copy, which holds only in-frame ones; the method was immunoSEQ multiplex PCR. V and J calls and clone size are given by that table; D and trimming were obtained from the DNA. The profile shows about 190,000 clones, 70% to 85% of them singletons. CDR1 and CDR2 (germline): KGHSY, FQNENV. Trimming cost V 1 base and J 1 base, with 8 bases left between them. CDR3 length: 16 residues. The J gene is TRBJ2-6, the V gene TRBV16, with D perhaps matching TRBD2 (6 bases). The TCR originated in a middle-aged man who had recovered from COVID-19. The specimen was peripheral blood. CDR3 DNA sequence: TGTGCCAGCAGCCAATTTCGGGGGTCTGGGGCCAACGTCCTGACTTTC. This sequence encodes CASSQFRGSGANVLTF. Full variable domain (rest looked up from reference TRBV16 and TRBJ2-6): GEEVAQTPKHLVRGEGQKAKLYCAPIKGHSYVFWYQQVLKNEFKFLISFQNENVFDETGMPKERFSAKCLPNSPCSLEIQATKLEDSAVYFCASSQFRGSGANVLTFGAGSRLTVL.